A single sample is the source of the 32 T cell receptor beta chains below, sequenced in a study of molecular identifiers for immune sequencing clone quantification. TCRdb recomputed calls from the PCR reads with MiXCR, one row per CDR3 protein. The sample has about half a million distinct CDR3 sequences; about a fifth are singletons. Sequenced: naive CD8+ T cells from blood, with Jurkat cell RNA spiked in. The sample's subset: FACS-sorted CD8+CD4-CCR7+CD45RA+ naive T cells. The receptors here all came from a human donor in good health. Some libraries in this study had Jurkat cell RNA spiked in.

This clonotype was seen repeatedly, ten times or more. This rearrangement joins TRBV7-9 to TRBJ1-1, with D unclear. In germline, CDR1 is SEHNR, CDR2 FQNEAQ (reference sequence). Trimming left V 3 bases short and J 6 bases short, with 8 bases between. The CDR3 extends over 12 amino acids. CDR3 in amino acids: CASSFYGSEAFF. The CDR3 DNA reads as TGTGCCAGCAGCTTCTACGGTTCTGAAGCTTTCTTT. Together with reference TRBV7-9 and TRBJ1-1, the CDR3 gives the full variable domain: DTGVSQNPRHKITKRGQNVTFRCDPISEHNRLYWYRQTLGQGPEFLTYFQNEAQLEKSRLLSDRFSAERPKGSFSTLEIQRTEQGDSAMYLCASSFYGSEAFFGQGTRLTVV.

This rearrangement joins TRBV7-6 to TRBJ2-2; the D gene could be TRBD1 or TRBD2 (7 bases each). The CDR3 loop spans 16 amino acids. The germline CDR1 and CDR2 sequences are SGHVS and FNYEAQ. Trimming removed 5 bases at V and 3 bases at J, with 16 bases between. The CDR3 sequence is CASSPGGGAYTGELFF. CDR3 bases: TGTGCCAGCAGCCCAGGGGGGGGCGCGTACACCGGGGAGCTGTTTTTT.

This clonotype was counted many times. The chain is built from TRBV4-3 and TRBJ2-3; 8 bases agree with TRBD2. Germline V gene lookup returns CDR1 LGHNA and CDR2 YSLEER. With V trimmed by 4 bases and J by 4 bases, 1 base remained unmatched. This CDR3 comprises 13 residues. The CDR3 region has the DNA TGCGCCAGCAGCCCGGGGGGGTCAGATACGCAGTATTTT. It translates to CASSPGGSDTQYF.

For the CDR3, the DNA is TGTGCCAGCAGCTCCACCCTAGGGGCAGATACGCAGTATTTT. Amino acids: CASSSTLGADTQYF. The chain has TRBV7-9 and TRBJ2-3, with D perhaps TRBD1 (5 bases). Germline CDR1 reads SEHNR; CDR2 reads FQNEAQ (reference sequence). Trimming took 4 bases from V and 4 from J, leaving 12 bases between them. The CDR3 is made up of 14 amino acids.

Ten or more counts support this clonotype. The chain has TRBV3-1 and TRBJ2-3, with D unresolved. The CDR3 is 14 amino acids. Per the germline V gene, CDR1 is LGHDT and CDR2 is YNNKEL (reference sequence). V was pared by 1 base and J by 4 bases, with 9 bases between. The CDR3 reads CASSQVSVSDTQYF. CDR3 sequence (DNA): TGTGCCAGCAGCCAAGTCAGCGTGTCAGATACGCAGTATTTT.

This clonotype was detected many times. The CDR3 sequence is CASSSQLSLGTEAFF. CDR3 nucleotides: TGTGCCAGCAGTTCCCAACTGAGTCTGGGCACTGAAGCTTTCTTT. V is TRBV27 and J is TRBJ1-1; D is undetermined. The CDR3 consists of 15 residues. Germline values: CDR1 MNHEY, CDR2 SMNVEV (reference sequence). Trimming stripped 4 bases from V and 4 bases from J, with 16 bases between.

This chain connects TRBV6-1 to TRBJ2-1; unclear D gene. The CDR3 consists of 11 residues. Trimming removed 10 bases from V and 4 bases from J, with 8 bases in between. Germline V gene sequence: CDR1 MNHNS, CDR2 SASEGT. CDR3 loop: CATAPYNEQFF. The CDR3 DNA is TGTGCCACCGCTCCGTACAATGAGCAGTTCTTC.

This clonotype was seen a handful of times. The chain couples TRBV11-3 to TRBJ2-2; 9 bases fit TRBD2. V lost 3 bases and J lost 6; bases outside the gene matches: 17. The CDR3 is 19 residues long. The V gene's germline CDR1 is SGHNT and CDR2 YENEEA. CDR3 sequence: CASSFLPLAGGPVAGELFF. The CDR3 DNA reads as TGTGCCAGCAGCTTCCTCCCGCTGGCGGGAGGGCCGGTCGCCGGGGAGCTGTTTTTT.

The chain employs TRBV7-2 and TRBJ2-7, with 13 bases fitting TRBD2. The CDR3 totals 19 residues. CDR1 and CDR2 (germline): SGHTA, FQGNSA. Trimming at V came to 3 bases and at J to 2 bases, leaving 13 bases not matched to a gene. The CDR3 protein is CASSFGTSGEPDRTYEQYF. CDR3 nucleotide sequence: TGTGCCAGCAGCTTCGGGACTAGCGGGGAGCCTGACAGGACCTACGAGCAGTACTTC.

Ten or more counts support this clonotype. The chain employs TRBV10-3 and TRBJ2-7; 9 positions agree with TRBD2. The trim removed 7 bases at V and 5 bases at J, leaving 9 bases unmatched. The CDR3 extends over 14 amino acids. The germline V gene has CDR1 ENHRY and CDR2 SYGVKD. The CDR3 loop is CAITSREGLDEQYF. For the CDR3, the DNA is TGTGCCATCACCTCGCGGGAGGGCCTCGACGAGCAGTACTTC.

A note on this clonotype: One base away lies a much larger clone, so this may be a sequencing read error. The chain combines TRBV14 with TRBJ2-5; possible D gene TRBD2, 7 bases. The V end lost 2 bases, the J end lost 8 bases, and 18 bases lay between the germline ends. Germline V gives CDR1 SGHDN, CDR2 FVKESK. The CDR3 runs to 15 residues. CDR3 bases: TGTGCCAGCAGCCAATTAGGGGGGGACCTCCAAACCCAGTACTTC. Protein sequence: CASSQLGGDLQTQYF.

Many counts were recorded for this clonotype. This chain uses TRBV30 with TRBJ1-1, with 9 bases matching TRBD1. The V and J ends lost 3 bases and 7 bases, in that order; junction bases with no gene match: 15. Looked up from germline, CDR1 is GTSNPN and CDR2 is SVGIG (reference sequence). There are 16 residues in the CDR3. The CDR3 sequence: CAWRRTSGQGLNEAFF. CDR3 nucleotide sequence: TGTGCCTGGAGGAGGACATCGGGACAGGGATTGAATGAAGCTTTCTTT.

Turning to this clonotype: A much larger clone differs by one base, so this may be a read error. The CDR3 sequence: CASSGSTRENTGELFF. The CDR3 nucleotides read TGTGCCAGCAGTGGTTCTACGCGGGAGAACACCGGGGAGCTGTTTTTT. The rearrangement uses TRBV25-1 and TRBJ2-2; tentative D call: TRBD2 (6 bases). This CDR3 has 16 residues. Trimming cost V 4 bases and J 1 base, with 13 bases left between them. Per the germline V gene, CDR1 is MGHDK and CDR2 is SYGVNS.

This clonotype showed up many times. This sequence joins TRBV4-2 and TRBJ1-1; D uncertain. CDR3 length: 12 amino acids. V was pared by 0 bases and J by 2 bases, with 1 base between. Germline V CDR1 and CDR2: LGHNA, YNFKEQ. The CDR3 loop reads CASSQENTEAFF. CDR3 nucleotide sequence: TGTGCCAGCAGCCAAGAAAACACTGAAGCTTTCTTT.

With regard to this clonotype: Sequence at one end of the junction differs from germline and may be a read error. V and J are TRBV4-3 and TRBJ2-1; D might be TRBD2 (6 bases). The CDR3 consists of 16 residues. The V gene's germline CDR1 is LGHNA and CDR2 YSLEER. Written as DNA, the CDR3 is TGCGCCAGCGGCCAAGAAGATGGCGGGGCCAACAATGAGCAGTTCTTC. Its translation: CASGQEDGGANNEQFF.

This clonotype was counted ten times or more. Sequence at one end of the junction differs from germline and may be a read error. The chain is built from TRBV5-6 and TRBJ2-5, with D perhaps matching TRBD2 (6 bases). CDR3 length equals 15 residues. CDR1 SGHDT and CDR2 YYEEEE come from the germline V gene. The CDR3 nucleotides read TGTGCCAGCAGCTCTCTAGTTGGAGGGCAAGCGACCCAGTACTTC. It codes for CASSSLVGGQATQYF.

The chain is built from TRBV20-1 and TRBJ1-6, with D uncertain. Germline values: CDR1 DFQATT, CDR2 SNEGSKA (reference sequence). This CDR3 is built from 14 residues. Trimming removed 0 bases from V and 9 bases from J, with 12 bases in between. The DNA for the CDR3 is TGCAGTGCTAGAGATGAGGGTTTATTTTCACCCCTCCACTTT. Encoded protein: CSARDEGLFSPLHF.

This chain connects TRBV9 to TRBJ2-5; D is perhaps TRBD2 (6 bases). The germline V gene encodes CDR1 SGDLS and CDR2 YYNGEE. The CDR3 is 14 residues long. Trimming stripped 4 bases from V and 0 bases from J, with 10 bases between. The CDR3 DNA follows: TGTGCCAGCAGCCCGCGGGGCAACCAAGAGACCCAGTACTTC. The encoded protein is CASSPRGNQETQYF.

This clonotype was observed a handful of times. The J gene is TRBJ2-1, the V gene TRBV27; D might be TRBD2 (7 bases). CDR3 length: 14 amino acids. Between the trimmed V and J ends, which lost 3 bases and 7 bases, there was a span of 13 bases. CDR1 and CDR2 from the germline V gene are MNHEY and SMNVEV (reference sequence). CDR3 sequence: CASSLRGQGNEQFF. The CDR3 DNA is TGTGCCAGCAGTTTGCGGGGGCAGGGGAATGAGCAGTTCTTC.

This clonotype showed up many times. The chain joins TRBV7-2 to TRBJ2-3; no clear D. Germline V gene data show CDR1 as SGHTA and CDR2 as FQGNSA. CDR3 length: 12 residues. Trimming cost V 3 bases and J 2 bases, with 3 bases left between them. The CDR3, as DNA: TGTGCCAGCAGCTTCGACACAGATACGCAGTATTTT. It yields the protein CASSFDTDTQYF.

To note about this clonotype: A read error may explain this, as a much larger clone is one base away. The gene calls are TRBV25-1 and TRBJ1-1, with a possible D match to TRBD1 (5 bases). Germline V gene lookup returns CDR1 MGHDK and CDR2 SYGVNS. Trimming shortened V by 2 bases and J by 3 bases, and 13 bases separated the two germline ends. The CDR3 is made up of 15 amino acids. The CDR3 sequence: CASSEDHTGHTEAFF. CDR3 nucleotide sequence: TGTGCCAGCAGTGAAGACCATACAGGACACACTGAAGCTTTCTTT.

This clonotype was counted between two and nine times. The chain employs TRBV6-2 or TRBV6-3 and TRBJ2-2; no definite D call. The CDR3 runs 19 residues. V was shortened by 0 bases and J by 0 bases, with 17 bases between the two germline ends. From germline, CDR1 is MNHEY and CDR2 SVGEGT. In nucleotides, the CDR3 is TGTGCCAGCAGTTACTCGTACCCCCTGGACGCGACGAACACCGGGGAGCTGTTTTTT. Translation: CASSYSYPLDATNTGELFF.

The CDR3 DNA reads as TGTGCCAGCAGTTACCAGGGCCGAAATGAGCAGTTCTTC. It encodes CASSYQGRNEQFF. The V gene is TRBV6-5, the J gene TRBJ2-1, with D tentatively TRBD1 (5 bases). The V end lost 2 bases, the J end lost 7 bases, and 9 bases lay between the germline ends. There are 13 residues in the CDR3. The germline V gene encodes CDR1 MNHEY and CDR2 SVGAGI.

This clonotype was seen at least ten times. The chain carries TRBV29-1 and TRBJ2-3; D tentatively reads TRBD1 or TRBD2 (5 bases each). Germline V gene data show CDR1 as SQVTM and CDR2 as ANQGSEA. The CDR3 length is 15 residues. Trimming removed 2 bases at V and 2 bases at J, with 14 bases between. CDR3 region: CSVEPRGVNTDTQYF. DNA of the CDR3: TGCAGCGTTGAACCCCGGGGCGTGAACACAGATACGCAGTATTTT.

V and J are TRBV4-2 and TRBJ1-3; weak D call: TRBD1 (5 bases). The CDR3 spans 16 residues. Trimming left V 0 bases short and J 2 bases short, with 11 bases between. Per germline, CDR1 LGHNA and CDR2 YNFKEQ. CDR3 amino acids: CASSQDWRGPGNTIYF. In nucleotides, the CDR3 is TGTGCCAGCAGCCAAGATTGGCGGGGCCCTGGAAACACCATATATTTT.

The CDR3 DNA sequence: TGTGCCAGCAGCTCGACATTTTTACAAGAGACCCAGTACTTC. Its protein product is CASSSTFLQETQYF. The chain has TRBV13 and TRBJ2-5, with D hard to call. Germline V gene lookup returns CDR1 PRHDT and CDR2 FYEKMQ (reference sequence). The CDR3 has 14 amino acids. V lost 4 bases and J 2 bases, leaving 11 bases between the germline ends.

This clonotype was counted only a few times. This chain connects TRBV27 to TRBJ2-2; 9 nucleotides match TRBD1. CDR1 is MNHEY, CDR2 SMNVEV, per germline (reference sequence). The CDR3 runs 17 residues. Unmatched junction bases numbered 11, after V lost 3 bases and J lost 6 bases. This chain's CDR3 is CASSLTGTGFVAGELFF. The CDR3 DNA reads TGTGCCAGCAGTTTGACCGGGACAGGGTTCGTCGCCGGGGAGCTGTTTTTT.

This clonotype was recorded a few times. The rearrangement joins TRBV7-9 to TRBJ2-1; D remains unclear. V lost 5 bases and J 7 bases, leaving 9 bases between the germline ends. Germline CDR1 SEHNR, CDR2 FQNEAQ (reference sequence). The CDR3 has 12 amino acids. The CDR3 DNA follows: TGTGCCAGCAGCACCCAGGAGAATGAGCAGTTCTTC. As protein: CASSTQENEQFF.

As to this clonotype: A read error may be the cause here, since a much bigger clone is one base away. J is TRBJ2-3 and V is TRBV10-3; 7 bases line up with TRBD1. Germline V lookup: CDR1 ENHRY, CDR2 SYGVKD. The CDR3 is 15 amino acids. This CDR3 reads CAISGQAVSTDMQYF. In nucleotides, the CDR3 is TGTGCCATCAGCGGACAGGCCGTTAGCACAGATATGCAGTATTTT.

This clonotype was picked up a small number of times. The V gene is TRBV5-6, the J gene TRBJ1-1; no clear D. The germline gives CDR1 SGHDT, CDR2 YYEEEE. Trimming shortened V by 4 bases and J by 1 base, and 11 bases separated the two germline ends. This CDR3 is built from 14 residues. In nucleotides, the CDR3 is TGTGCCAGCAGCGCCGAGGAGAAGAACACTGAAGCTTTCTTT. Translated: CASSAEEKNTEAFF. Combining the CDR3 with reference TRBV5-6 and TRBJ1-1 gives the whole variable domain DAGVTQSPTHLIKTRGQQVTLRCSPKSGHDTVSWYQQALGQGPQFIFQYYEEEERQRGNFPDRFSGHQFPNYSSELNVNALLLGDSALYLCASSAEEKNTEAFFGQGTRLTVV.

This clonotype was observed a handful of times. DNA of the CDR3: TGCAGTGCCGTCGGCACCCGCTACGAGCAGTACTTC. It codes for CSAVGTRYEQYF. V usage is TRBV20-1 and J usage is TRBJ2-7; D unclear. The CDR3 sequence is 12 residues long. Germline V gene data show CDR1 as DFQATT and CDR2 as SNEGSKA (reference sequence). Between the trimmed V and J ends, which lost 6 bases and 3 bases, there was a span of 12 bases.

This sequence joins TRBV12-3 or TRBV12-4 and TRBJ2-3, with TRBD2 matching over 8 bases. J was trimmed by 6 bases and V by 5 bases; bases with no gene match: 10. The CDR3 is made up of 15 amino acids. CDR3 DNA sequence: TGTGCCAGCAGTCCACCTCCGGGGGGGCCTGATACGCAGTATTTT. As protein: CASSPPPGGPDTQYF.